This T cell receptor beta chain was captured by sequencing in a study of graft-versus-host responses after intestinal transplantation. Overall study context: Each transplant was multivisceral, liver-intestinal, or isolated intestinal.

In its sample, this clone was seen once. The antigen is undetermined. V dropped 6 bases and J dropped 6 bases, with 6 bases sitting between them. The CDR3 consists of 11 residues. Per the germline V gene, CDR1 is KGHSH and CDR2 is LQKENI. Assay: immunoSEQ multiplex PCR; the TCRdb copy retains only in-frame clones and omits some. The table shows roughly 130,000 clones, with roughly 91% occurring only once. This chain uses TRBV18 with TRBJ2-1; no reliable D call. The TCR was taken from a human donor who received an intestinal transplant. The sample was unstimulated CD4+ T cells sorted from spleen or lymph node cells, taken before intestinal transplant. CDR3 in DNA: TGTGCCAGCTCCCTGGGCAATGAGCAGTTCTTC. Amino acids: CASSLGNEQFF.